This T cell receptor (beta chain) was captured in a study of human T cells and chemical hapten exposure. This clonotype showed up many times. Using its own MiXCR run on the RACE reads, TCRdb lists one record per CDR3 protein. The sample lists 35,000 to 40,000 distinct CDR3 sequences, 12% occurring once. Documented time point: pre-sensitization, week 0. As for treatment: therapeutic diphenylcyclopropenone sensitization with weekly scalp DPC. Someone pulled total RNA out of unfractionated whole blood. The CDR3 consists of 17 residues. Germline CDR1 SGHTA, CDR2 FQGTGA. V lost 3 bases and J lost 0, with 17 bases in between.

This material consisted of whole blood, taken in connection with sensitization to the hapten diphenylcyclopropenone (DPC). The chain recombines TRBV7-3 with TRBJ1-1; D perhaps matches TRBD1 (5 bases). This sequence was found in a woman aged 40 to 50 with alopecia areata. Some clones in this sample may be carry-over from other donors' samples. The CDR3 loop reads CASSFPSGARVNTEAFF. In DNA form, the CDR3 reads TGTGCCAGCAGCTTTCCTTCTGGGGCCAGGGTGAACACTGAAGCTTTCTTT.